One and the same sample provided the 24 T cell receptor beta chains below, sequenced in a study of blood T cell repertoires in COVID-19. TCRdb's table, derived via immunoSEQ multiplex PCR, lists solely in-frame clones and lacks some. Among 180,000 or so clones listed, about 83% were seen once. Material for sequencing was PBMCs or T cells enriched from blood (not recorded which). These receptors were taken from a man between 40 and 49 years old with acute COVID-19.

The chain employs TRBV3-1 (or the pseudogene TRBV3-2) and TRBJ2-2; tentatively, D is TRBD2 (7 bases). V was cut by 2 bases and J by 0 bases, with 10 bases left in between. Germline lookup yields CDR1 LGHDT and CDR2 YNNKEL (reference sequence). The CDR3 sequence is 16 residues long. In DNA, the CDR3 is TGTGCCAGCAGCCAAAGGGGGGGCGCGAACACCGGGGAGCTGTTTTTT. Translated: CASSQRGGANTGELFF.

This chain uses TRBV11-2 with TRBJ2-7; a possible D gene is TRBD1 (5 bases). Trimming took 8 bases from V and 2 from J, leaving 16 bases between them. Germline CDR1 and CDR2: SGHAT and FQNNGV. CDR3 size: 14 residues. CDR3 sequence: CASGQGASTYEQYF. CDR3 DNA sequence: TGTGCCAGCGGGCAGGGTGCATCCACCTACGAGCAGTACTTC.

In this sample, this clone turned up once. This chain connects TRBV7-9 to TRBJ2-7, with 8 bases identical to TRBD1. Trimming removed 1 base from V and 3 bases from J; junction bases left unmatched: 14. Germline CDR1 and CDR2: SEHNR and FQNEAQ (reference sequence). This CDR3 has 18 residues. CDR3 in amino acids: CASSLGPSGDRGRYEQYF. CDR3 sequence (DNA): TGTGCCAGCAGCTTAGGTCCGTCGGGCGACAGGGGACGCTACGAGCAGTACTTC.

The chain has TRBV19 and TRBJ2-3; 7 bases fit TRBD2. Germline loops: CDR1 LNHDA, CDR2 SQIVND (reference sequence). The ends lost 6 bases at V and 1 base at J; junction bases unmatched: 16. The CDR3 runs to 18 residues. CDR3 loop: CASSPPVGGGLGTDTQYF. CDR3 nucleotides: TGTGCCAGTAGCCCACCAGTTGGGGGGGGACTCGGCACAGATACGCAGTATTTT. Full variable domain (outside the CDR3, taken from reference TRBV19 and TRBJ2-3): DGGITQSPKYLFRKEGQNVTLSCEQNLNHDAMYWYRQDPGQGLRLIYYSQIVNDFQKGDIAEGYSVSREKKESFPLTVTSAQKNPTAFYLCASSPPVGGGLGTDTQYFGPGTRLTVL.

This clone appeared a single time. V and J are TRBV2 and TRBJ2-1; 12 bases agree with TRBD2. Looked up from germline, CDR1 is SNHLY and CDR2 is FYNNEI. The V segment lost 5 bases and the J segment 7 bases; nucleotides outside the gene matches: 6. This CDR3 is built from 15 residues. The DNA for the CDR3 is TGTGCCAGCAGTTCCCGACTAGCGGGAGCTAATGAGCAGTTCTTC. Protein product: CASSSRLAGANEQFF.

The CDR3 is CASSAPGLASNEQFF. CDR3 DNA sequence: TGTGCCAGCAGTGCCCCAGGACTAGCTAGCAATGAGCAGTTCTTC. The chain recombines TRBV25-1 with TRBJ2-1, with TRBD2 matching over 8 bases. This CDR3 has 15 amino acids. CDR1 and CDR2 (germline): MGHDK, SYGVNS. The J segment lost 6 bases and the V segment lost 4 bases, leaving 8 bases of the junction unmatched.

CDR3 nucleotide sequence: TGTGCCAGCCTACCGGGACACCTTCCGAACTATGGCTACACCTTC. Translation gives CASLPGHLPNYGYTF. This chain connects TRBV2 to TRBJ1-2, with a possible D match to TRBD1 (6 bases). The CDR3 loop spans 15 amino acids. Germline loops: CDR1 SNHLY, CDR2 FYNNEI. Deletions cut 8 bases from V and 2 bases from J, with 18 bases between.

The chain combines TRBV6-5 with TRBJ1-5; perhaps TRBD1 as D (6 bases). Trimming removed 8 bases from V and 0 bases from J, with 8 bases in between. This CDR3 comprises 13 residues. Germline lookup yields CDR1 MNHEY and CDR2 SVGAGI. The CDR3 coding sequence is TGTGCCAGCCGGGACAATAGCAATCAGCCCCAGCATTTT. Translated, it gives CASRDNSNQPQHF.

The chain uses TRBV19 and TRBJ2-1; TRBD2 agrees at 11 bases. This CDR3 comprises 15 residues. The germline V gene encodes CDR1 LNHDA and CDR2 SQIVND (reference sequence). V was clipped by 7 bases and J by 4 bases; unmatched bases: 6. The CDR3 DNA reads as TGTGCCAGTACCCTGGGACTAGCGGTTTACAATGAGCAGTTCTTC. This translates into CASTLGLAVYNEQFF.

For the CDR3, the DNA is TGTGCCAGCAGCTTCACTAGCGGGAGAGCCGGGGAGCTGTTTTTT. Translated, it gives CASSFTSGRAGELFF. The rearrangement uses TRBV7-2 and TRBJ2-2; 11 nucleotides line up with TRBD2. This CDR3 comprises 15 residues. The germline gives CDR1 SGHTA, CDR2 FQGNSA. After removal of 3 bases from V and 6 bases from J, the junction contained 3 bases not matched to a gene.

Here the CDR3 reads CASSPGQERTGNTIYF. In DNA form, the CDR3 reads TGCGCCAGCAGCCCCGGACAGGAACGGACTGGAAACACCATATATTTT. The chain uses TRBV4-1 and TRBJ1-3, with 7 bases fitting TRBD1. The germline V gene has CDR1 MGHRA and CDR2 YSYEKL. The CDR3 extends over 16 amino acids. V dropped 4 bases and J dropped 2; count of bases not matched to a gene: 8.

The gene calls are TRBV11-2 and TRBJ1-6; 8 bases fit TRBD1. Germline V gives CDR1 SGHAT, CDR2 FQNNGV. This CDR3 spans 15 amino acids. V was pared by 3 bases and J by 8 bases, with 6 bases of the junction left unmatched. CDR3 sequence (DNA): TGTGCCAGCAGCTTGACCAGGGGGCTCTATTCACCCCTCCACTTT. Protein: CASSLTRGLYSPLHF.

V gene TRBV2 combines with J gene TRBJ1-4; maybe TRBD1 (5 bases). The ends were cut back, 8 bases at V and 5 bases at J, with 9 bases in the middle. There are 12 residues in the CDR3. Germline V gene data show CDR1 as SNHLY and CDR2 as FYNNEI. The CDR3 bases are TGTGCCAGCTCGGAGGGGAATGAAAAACTGTTTTTT. Translating it yields CASSEGNEKLFF.

The table lists this clone with a few counts. V gene TRBV19 combines with J gene TRBJ1-5, with D possibly matching TRBD1 (5 bases). Deletions cut 5 bases from V and 8 bases from J, with 19 bases between. The CDR3 runs to 15 residues. Germline CDR1 reads LNHDA; CDR2 reads SQIVND (reference sequence). The CDR3: CASSVSSGTLEPQHF. The CDR3 nucleotides are TGTGCCAGTAGTGTCTCCTCAGGGACTTTGGAGCCCCAGCATTTT.

This clone appeared many times. Distinct nucleotide sequences in the sample also encode this CDR3. J is TRBJ1-1 and V is TRBV5-1; possible D gene TRBD1, 6 bases. There are 14 residues in the CDR3. V was clipped by 2 bases and J by 1 base, with 9 bases between them. The V gene's germline CDR1 is SGHRS and CDR2 YFSETQ. The CDR3 here is CASSLGGENTEAFF. For the CDR3, the DNA is TGCGCCAGCAGCTTAGGGGGGGAGAACACTGAAGCTTTCTTT.

The genes are TRBV27 and TRBJ2-3; 7 bases are a match to TRBD2. Germline trimming cut 7 bases from V and 0 bases from J; bases unmatched to any gene: 7. Per the germline V gene, CDR1 is MNHEY and CDR2 is SMNVEV (reference sequence). The CDR3 sequence is 15 residues long. Written as DNA, the CDR3 is TGTGCCAGCAAGGGAGCGGGAAGGAGCACAGATACGCAGTATTTT. Amino acids: CASKGAGRSTDTQYF.

The chain joins TRBV9 to TRBJ2-5; D uncertain. The CDR3 contains 12 residues. Germline values: CDR1 SGDLS, CDR2 YYNGEE. Trimming took 4 bases from V and 4 from J, leaving 8 bases between them. The CDR3 protein is CASSPSVETQYF. In nucleotides, the CDR3 is TGTGCCAGCAGCCCTTCCGTAGAGACCCAGTACTTC. Complete variable domain (other parts from reference TRBV9 and TRBJ2-5): DSGVTQTPKHLITATGQRVTLRCSPRSGDLSVYWYQQSLDQGLQFLIQYYNGEERAKGNILERFSAQQFPDLHSELNLSSLELGDSALYFCASSPSVETQYFGPGTRLLVL.

This clone has more than one count but fewer than ten. The CDR3 loop reads CASSFPAGAGQGSYNEQFF. In nucleotides, the CDR3 is TGTGCCAGCAGCTTCCCTGCCGGAGCGGGGCAGGGCTCCTACAATGAGCAGTTCTTC. The V call is TRBV7-9, the J call TRBJ2-1; TRBD2 matches 7 bases. With 3 bases clipped from V and 0 bases from J, the junction kept 14 bases outside the gene matches. Germline V CDR1 and CDR2: SEHNR, FQNEAQ (reference sequence). The CDR3 is made up of 19 amino acids.

The rearrangement links TRBV5-1 to TRBJ2-3; 7 bases line up with TRBD2. Germline lookup yields CDR1 SGHRS and CDR2 YFSETQ. CDR3 length equals 15 residues. V lost 9 bases, J lost 2 bases, and 12 bases stayed unmatched. CDR3 nucleotides: TGCGCCACCCGGGTTTCGGGGGGTTCCACAGATACGCAGTATTTT. Protein: CATRVSGGSTDTQYF.

Worth noting for this clone: No conserved phenylalanine or tryptophan is present at the end of the CDR3, so a read error is the likely explanation. Because the CDR3's place on the DNA is in doubt, the DNA is left out and the CDR3 is given as listed by TCRdb. The V and J genes are TRBV7-2 and TRBJ1-1. Germline CDR1 reads SGHTA; CDR2 reads FQGNSA. The length of the CDR3 is 13 amino acids, counting both ends. The chain's CDR3 is CASSLGQSGGSLL.

This rearrangement joins TRBV28 to TRBJ1-1; 9 bases line up with TRBD1. The CDR3 runs to 15 residues. CDR1 and CDR2 (germline): MDHEN, SYDVKM. Trimming cost V 6 bases and J 1 base; bases outside gene matches: 6. CDR3 bases: TGTGCCAGCAGGGTGACAGGGGGGGGGAACACTGAAGCTTTCTTT. Translating gives CASRVTGGGNTEAFF.

This clone was detected once. The J gene is TRBJ2-4, the V gene TRBV6-1; a possible D gene is TRBD2 (7 bases). Germline-derived CDR1 and CDR2 are MNHNS and SASEGT. CDR3 length: 17 residues. Deletions cut 3 bases from V and 0 bases from J, with 15 bases between. The CDR3 nucleotides read TGTGCCAGCAGTGATGTCCTGGGGGGGCTAGCCAAAAACATTCAGTACTTC. Its translation is CASSDVLGGLAKNIQYF.

The V gene is TRBV9, the J gene TRBJ2-7; 9 bases match TRBD1. Germline trimming cut 4 bases from V and 5 bases from J; bases unmatched to any gene: 13. This CDR3 has 16 residues. Per the germline V gene, CDR1 is SGDLS and CDR2 is YYNGEE. The CDR3 coding sequence is TGTGCCAGCAGCCCCAATACCGGGACAGGGTCCCACGAGCAGTACTTC. Protein product: CASSPNTGTGSHEQYF.

In this sample, this clone turned up a few times. The chain joins TRBV2 to TRBJ1-1; possible D gene TRBD1, 5 bases. The germline V gene encodes CDR1 SNHLY and CDR2 FYNNEI. This CDR3 has 12 amino acids. Trimming pared 6 bases from V and 1 base from J, leaving 6 bases between. The CDR3 DNA follows: TGTGCCAGCAGAGACAGGAACACTGAAGCTTTCTTT. Amino acids: CASRDRNTEAFF.